This T cell receptor (beta chain) is drawn from a study of identical twins. General study findings and limits: Insertions were reduced in abundant cord blood beta clonotypes but not in memory repertoires. Models predicted too little out-of-frame TCR alpha sharing in monozygotic twins. The study reached conclusions through statistical analysis that was cross-sectional, not following the same donors. Those out-of-frame alpha sequences shared by twins showed an excess of low generation probability.

Germline V CDR1 and CDR2: SGHTA, FQGNSA. The V end lost 7 bases, the J end lost 0 bases, and 13 bases lay between the germline ends. The CDR3 loop spans 14 amino acids. Concerning this clonotype itself: Its antigen is as yet unknown.

TCRdb called the 5' RACE reads again in MiXCR, with one record for every CDR3 protein. The sample carries 1.5 million or so distinct CDR3 sequences, roughly 35% recorded once. This clonotype was sampled from a newborn girl in good health. The chain uses TRBV7-2 and TRBJ2-7; TRBD1 or TRBD2 may be the D gene (5 bases each). Sequencing used cord blood. The CDR3 loop reads CASTTTGTSYEQYF. The CDR3 DNA sequence: TGTGCCAGCACAACCACCGGGACCTCCTACGAGCAGTACTTC.